This T cell receptor (beta chain) was recovered during a study of immune characterization of retroperitoneal liposarcoma. Germline CDR1 and CDR2: SGHAT and FQDESV (reference sequence). The CDR3 has 15 residues. TCRdb itself ran the PCR reads through MiXCR, one entry per CDR3 protein. The sample lists approximately 4,700 distinct CDR3 sequences; roughly a third were seen once. The sample consisted of tumor tissue. The sequence was obtained from a male donor with retroperitoneal liposarcoma. This chain links TRBV11-1 with TRBJ2-3; TRBD2 matches at 12 bases. The last part of the DNA fits TRBJ2-5 better; the J call may be wrong. The DNA for the CDR3 is TGTGCCAGCAGCCCTAGCGGGGGGGCCAGAGAGACCCAGTACTTC. It encodes CASSPSGGARETQYF.